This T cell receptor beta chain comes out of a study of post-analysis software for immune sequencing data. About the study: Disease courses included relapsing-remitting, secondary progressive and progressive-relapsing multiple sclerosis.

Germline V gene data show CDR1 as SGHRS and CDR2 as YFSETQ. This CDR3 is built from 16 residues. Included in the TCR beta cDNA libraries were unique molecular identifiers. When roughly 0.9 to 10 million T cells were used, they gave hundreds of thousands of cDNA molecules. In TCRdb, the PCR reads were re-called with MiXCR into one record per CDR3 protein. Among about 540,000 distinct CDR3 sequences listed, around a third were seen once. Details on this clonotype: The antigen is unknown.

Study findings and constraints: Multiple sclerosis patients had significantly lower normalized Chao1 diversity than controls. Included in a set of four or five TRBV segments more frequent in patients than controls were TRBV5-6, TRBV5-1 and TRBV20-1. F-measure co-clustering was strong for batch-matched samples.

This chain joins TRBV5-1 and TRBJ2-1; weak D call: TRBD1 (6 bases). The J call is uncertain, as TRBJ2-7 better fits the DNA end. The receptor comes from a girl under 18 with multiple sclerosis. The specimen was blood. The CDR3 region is CASSLGGRGPYNEQYF. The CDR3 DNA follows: TGCGCCAGCAGCTTGGGGGGCAGGGGCCCCTACAATGAGCAGTACTTC.